This T cell receptor beta chain emerged from a study of siplizumab effects on memory and regulatory T cells. Trimming stripped 1 base from V and 3 bases from J, with 11 bases between. CDR1 is SGHTS and CDR2 is YDEGEE in the germline V gene. The CDR3 totals 14 residues. The data were produced by immunoSEQ multiplex PCR, yet TCRdb's version contains in-frame clones alone and is incomplete. Of about 82,000 clones listed, about 91% are singletons. Sequencing was carried out using Tregs sorted from blood. This rearrangement joins TRBV5-8 to TRBJ2-7; D gene unclear. This clonotype originated in a human donor in good health. The DNA for the CDR3 is TGTGCCAGCAGCTTGACGTCCTTAAGCTACGAGCAGTACTTC. It codes for CASSLTSLSYEQYF.